This passage covers 27 T cell receptor beta chains from one sample sequenced in a study of blood T cell repertoires in COVID-19. Clones were sequenced by immunoSEQ multiplex PCR, and TCRdb holds only the in-frame ones, with some missing. This table holds fewer than 70,000 clones, approximately 82% found once. The sequencing sample was made of peripheral blood. The receptors shown here come from a woman in her sixties or seventies with acute or convalescent COVID-19.

CDR3 residues: CASSLGGREGETQYF. The CDR3, as DNA: TGTGCCAGCAGCTTAGGAGGGCGGGAAGGAGAGACCCAGTACTTC. The chain uses TRBV7-6 and TRBJ2-5; D perhaps matches TRBD2 (6 bases). V lost 1 base and J 4 bases, leaving 13 bases between the germline ends. Germline-derived CDR1 and CDR2 are SGHVS and FNYEAQ. This CDR3 has 15 amino acids.

The V and J genes are TRBV12-3 or TRBV12-4 and TRBJ2-7; D call uncertain. V shed 6 bases and J shed 4 bases, with 13 bases lying between them. CDR3 length: 13 residues. The CDR3 loop is CASSSLTVYEQYF. Written as DNA, the CDR3 is TGTGCCAGCAGCTCCCTGACTGTGTACGAGCAGTACTTC.

The chain carries TRBV6-5 and TRBJ2-3; D is possibly TRBD2 (5 bases). V lost 0 bases and J lost 7, with 14 bases in between. Per the germline V gene, CDR1 is MNHEY and CDR2 is SVGAGI. The CDR3 spans 15 residues. The CDR3, as DNA: TGTGCCAGCAGTTACTCTGAGGGCCAGCCTAATACGCAGTATTTT. It encodes CASSYSEGQPNTQYF.

The V and J genes are TRBV4-1 and TRBJ1-1, with no clear D. V shed 0 bases and J shed 11 bases, with 13 bases lying between them. Germline V gene sequence: CDR1 MGHRA, CDR2 YSYEKL. The CDR3 extends over 13 amino acids. CDR3 DNA sequence: TGCGCCAGCAGCCAAGATCGAGAGGTCGTCGCTTTCTTT. This gives the protein CASSQDREVVAFF.

The chain joins TRBV5-6 to TRBJ2-3, with 7 nucleotides matching TRBD2. This CDR3 has 17 residues. V was pared by 0 bases and J by 1 base, with 8 bases of the junction left unmatched. Germline V gene lookup returns CDR1 SGHDT and CDR2 YYEEEE. Here the CDR3 DNA reads TGTGCCAGCAGCTTGGGGGAGGGGAGGAGGGGCACAGATACGCAGTATTTT. Its translation: CASSLGEGRRGTDTQYF.

V gene TRBV6-4 combines with J gene TRBJ1-2; 10 bases map to TRBD1. Germline assignment: CDR1 MRHNA and CDR2 SNTAGT. The V segment lost 6 bases and the J segment 8 bases; nucleotides outside the gene matches: 9. There are 14 residues in the CDR3. The CDR3 sequence is CASSPDRGLRGYTF. As DNA, the CDR3 is TGTGCCAGCAGCCCCGACAGGGGGCTTCGAGGCTACACCTTC.

The V and J genes are TRBV10-3 and TRBJ2-7; 10 nucleotides match TRBD2. After removal of 4 bases from V and 7 bases from J, the junction contained 10 bases not matched to a gene. The V gene's germline CDR1 is ENHRY and CDR2 SYGVKD. The CDR3 length is 15 residues. Written as DNA, the CDR3 is TGTGCCATCAGTGGGGAGAGCGGGGGGGCAGGTGAGCAGTACTTC. This translates into CAISGESGGAGEQYF.

The J gene is TRBJ1-3, the V gene TRBV10-2, with a possible D match to TRBD1 (6 bases). The CDR3 has 13 residues. V lost 7 bases and J lost 4, with 11 bases in between. From germline, CDR1 is WSHSY and CDR2 SAAADI. The CDR3 sequence: CASNEGTGNTIYF. The CDR3 DNA reads as TGCGCCAGCAACGAGGGGACAGGAAACACCATATATTTT.

The chain couples TRBV6-5 to TRBJ1-1; perhaps TRBD1 as D (6 bases). Trimming left V 5 bases short and J 6 bases short, with 19 bases between. Per the germline V gene, CDR1 is MNHEY and CDR2 is SVGAGI. The CDR3 is 15 amino acids. The CDR3 nucleotides read TGTGCCAGCAGTCCTCGACAGGTTTTCCATCCTGAAGCTTTCTTT. Translation: CASSPRQVFHPEAFF.

V is TRBV29-1 and J is TRBJ1-5; tentative D call: TRBD1 (6 bases). The CDR3 sequence is 15 residues long. Between the trimmed V and J ends, which lost 7 bases and 0 bases, there was a span of 16 bases. CDR1 is SQVTM and CDR2 is ANQGSEA in the germline V gene. DNA for the CDR3: TGCAGCGCGAGGGAGGGGGTTCATAGCAATCAGCCCCAGCATTTT. This translates into CSAREGVHSNQPQHF.

By sample fraction, this clone is medium-sized (0.01 to 0.1%). The chain links TRBV5-1 to TRBJ1-2; a weak D match, TRBD1 (5 bases). CDR1 and CDR2 (germline): SGHRS, YFSETQ. The CDR3 has 13 amino acids. The ends were cut back, 4 bases at V and 6 bases at J, with 13 bases in the middle. CDR3 residues: CASSGTWEDGYTF. The DNA for the CDR3 is TGCGCCAGCAGCGGGACTTGGGAGGATGGCTACACCTTC.

There are a few counts of this clone. In the same sample, other DNA sequences code for this CDR3. The DNA for the CDR3 is TGTGCCTGGAGTAAGGGCGGGGGTAGCACAGATACGCAGTATTTT. Protein: CAWSKGGGSTDTQYF. The rearrangement joins TRBV30 to TRBJ2-3; 7 nucleotides line up with TRBD2. The CDR3 is 15 residues long. V was clipped by 2 bases and J by 0 bases; unmatched bases: 5. Per germline, CDR1 GTSNPN and CDR2 SVGIG (reference sequence).

This clone was recorded only once. The rearrangement uses TRBV2 and TRBJ1-1; weak D call: TRBD1 (5 bases). CDR1 SNHLY and CDR2 FYNNEI come from the germline V gene. This CDR3 region has 11 residues. V was pared by 9 bases and J by 10 bases, with 15 bases between. The CDR3 nucleotides read TGTGCCAGAAGTTTGACAGACGGAGCTTTCTTT. It is translated as CARSLTDGAFF.

This chain uses TRBV9 with TRBJ2-1, with 14 bases aligning to TRBD2. The CDR3 extends over 16 amino acids. V shed 3 bases and J 9 bases; nucleotides not matched to a gene: 8. CDR1 and CDR2 (germline): SGDLS, YYNGEE. The CDR3 DNA reads as TGTGCCAGCAGCGGGGGACTAGCGGGGGAATTAAGTGAGCAGTTCTTC. It encodes CASSGGLAGELSEQFF. Full variable domain (rest looked up from reference TRBV9 and TRBJ2-1): DSGVTQTPKHLITATGQRVTLRCSPRSGDLSVYWYQQSLDQGLQFLIQYYNGEERAKGNILERFSAQQFPDLHSELNLSSLELGDSALYFCASSGGLAGELSEQFFGPGTRLTVL.

The chain links TRBV19 to TRBJ1-2; 8 nucleotides match TRBD1. Germline CDR1 LNHDA, CDR2 SQIVND (reference sequence). There are 14 residues in the CDR3. The V gene end was trimmed by 2 bases and the J gene end by 8 bases; junction bases not matched to a gene: 7. CDR3 loop: CASSITGTGRGYTF. As DNA, the CDR3 is TGTGCCAGTAGTATAACAGGGACAGGTAGAGGCTACACCTTC.

The rearrangement uses TRBV10-3 and TRBJ2-7; TRBD1 matches 10 bases. The V gene end was trimmed by 5 bases and the J gene end by 0 bases; junction bases not matched to a gene: 1. The length of the CDR3 is 14 residues. Looked up from germline, CDR1 is ENHRY and CDR2 is SYGVKD. CDR3 amino acids: CAISWDRGSYEQYF. The DNA for the CDR3 is TGTGCCATCAGTTGGGACAGGGGCTCCTACGAGCAGTACTTC.

This clone was observed a few times. The chain joins TRBV24-1 to TRBJ1-2, with 7 positions matching TRBD1. This CDR3 has 17 residues. Germline assignment: CDR1 KGHDR and CDR2 SFDVKD. V shed 3 bases, J shed 0 bases, and the junction held 9 bases outside the gene matches. CDR3 in amino acids: CATSDTKGTESNYGYTF. CDR3 DNA sequence: TGTGCCACCAGTGATACAAAAGGGACAGAATCTAACTATGGCTACACCTTC.

J is TRBJ1-4 and V is TRBV2; weak D call: TRBD1 (6 bases). Trimming shortened V by 1 base and J by 4 bases, and 10 bases separated the two germline ends. This CDR3 is 15 amino acids long. Germline values: CDR1 SNHLY, CDR2 FYNNEI. CDR3 nucleotides: TGTGCCAGCAGTGAAGTGCGAGGGGGTAATGAAAAACTGTTTTTT. It translates to CASSEVRGGNEKLFF.

The CDR3 nucleotides are TGTGCCAGCAGTCTACAGGGGGCTGGAGCTTTCTTT. This gives the protein CASSLQGAGAFF. This chain joins TRBV7-9 and TRBJ1-1; 9 positions agree with TRBD1. CDR3 length: 12 amino acids. Looked up from germline, CDR1 is SEHNR and CDR2 is FQNEAQ (reference sequence). Trimming took 6 bases from V and 10 from J; bases not matched to a gene: 6. Filled out from reference TRBV7-9 and TRBJ1-1, the complete variable domain reads DTGVSQNPRHKITKRGQNVTFRCDPISEHNRLYWYRQTLGQGPEFLTYFQNEAQLEKSRLLSDRFSAERPKGSFSTLEIQRTEQGDSAMYLCASSLQGAGAFFGQGTRLTVV.

The gene calls are TRBV11-3 and TRBJ2-7; 12 positions agree with TRBD1. The CDR3 consists of 16 residues. Trimming at V came to 0 bases and at J to 10 bases, leaving 10 bases not matched to a gene. CDR1 and CDR2 from the germline V gene are SGHNT and YENEEA. CDR3 sequence (DNA): TGTGCCAGCAGCTTAGACGCCGGGACAGGGGGCGCAGAACAGTACTTC. Amino acid sequence: CASSLDAGTGGAEQYF.

The chain joins TRBV9 to TRBJ1-2, with TRBD1 as a possible D gene (6 bases). Trimming shortened V by 0 bases and J by 7 bases, and 13 bases separated the two germline ends. The germline V gene has CDR1 SGDLS and CDR2 YYNGEE. The CDR3 is 14 residues long. CDR3 bases: TGTGCCAGCAGCGTAGATGCAGGGGAGCGTGGCTACACCTTC. It yields the protein CASSVDAGERGYTF.

The V gene is TRBV27, the J gene TRBJ1-1; 8 bases are shared with TRBD1. Germline loops: CDR1 MNHEY, CDR2 SMNVEV (reference sequence). The CDR3 runs 16 residues. V shed 4 bases and J 3 bases; nucleotides not matched to a gene: 10. DNA of the CDR3: TGTGCCAGCAGTTCCCTGATCACAGGGGGGGACACTGAAGCTTTCTTT. This gives the protein CASSSLITGGDTEAFF.

The V call is TRBV2, the J call TRBJ2-3; 8 positions match TRBD2. This CDR3 contains 14 residues. Germline V gene lookup returns CDR1 SNHLY and CDR2 FYNNEI. The V segment lost 11 bases and the J segment 2 bases; nucleotides outside the gene matches: 9. CDR3 bases: TGTGCCGGCGGGCGGGGGGCCCCCACAGATACGCAGTATTTT. The encoded protein is CAGGRGAPTDTQYF.

In DNA, the CDR3 is TGTGCCAGCAGCCCCCGGGACAGGGGCGCCTGGGAGCAGTACTTC. Translation: CASSPRDRGAWEQYF. J is TRBJ2-7 and V is TRBV3-1 (or the pseudogene TRBV3-2), with TRBD1 matching over 10 bases. Germline V lookup: CDR1 LGHDT, CDR2 YNNKEL (reference sequence). This CDR3 contains 15 residues. V was pared by 4 bases and J by 7 bases, with 10 bases of the junction left unmatched.

The chain recombines TRBV24-1 with TRBJ2-7, with D perhaps TRBD1 (6 bases). The CDR3 is made up of 13 amino acids. V was pared by 6 bases and J by 4 bases, with 12 bases between. Germline CDR1 is KGHDR and CDR2 is SFDVKD. In nucleotides, the CDR3 is TGTGCCACCAGTCAAACAGGGCGATACGAGCAGTACTTC. As protein: CATSQTGRYEQYF.

V is TRBV9 and J is TRBJ1-1; D remains ambiguous. The CDR3 consists of 13 residues. V lost 3 bases, J lost 3 bases, and 9 bases lay in between. Germline-derived CDR1 and CDR2 are SGDLS and YYNGEE. The CDR3 protein is CASSEAADTEAFF. Here the CDR3 DNA reads TGTGCCAGCAGCGAGGCGGCGGACACTGAAGCTTTCTTT.

The chain joins TRBV4-2 to TRBJ2-3, with 14 bases lining up with TRBD2. Germline V gives CDR1 LGHNA, CDR2 YNFKEQ. The CDR3 totals 17 residues. Trimming cost V 0 bases and J 9 bases; bases outside gene matches: 8. CDR3 bases: TGTGCCAGCAGCCAAGATCCTCCGACTAGCGGGGGGGAAACGCAGTATTTT. It yields the protein CASSQDPPTSGGETQYF.